The present T cell receptor beta chain was sequenced within a study of cytomegalovirus exposure and HLA in healthy donors. The study, taken as a whole, reports: Across donors, most TCRs were seen rarely, yet some public ones were widespread. Reported results showed that the classifier diagnosed cytomegalovirus status with high specificity and sensitivity.

This PCR relied on a set of 60 Vbeta primers and 13 Jbeta primers. Sequencing used immunoSEQ multiplex PCR; TCRdb keeps in-frame clones, though not all of them. The sample has about 120,000 clones; about three fifths are singletons. This clone was seen more than once but under ten times. Its antigen is not identified. This CDR3 contains 13 residues. Trimming stripped 5 bases from V and 6 bases from J, with 11 bases between. Germline CDR1 SEHNR, CDR2 FQNEAQ (reference sequence). This TCR was recovered from a man aged 40-50 years in good health and CMV-seropositive. Sample: PBMCs. This chain links TRBV7-9 with TRBJ1-5; possible D gene TRBD1, 5 bases. The CDR3: CASSQAGGQPQHF. CDR3 nucleotide sequence: TGTGCCAGCAGCCAGGCCGGGGGTCAGCCCCAGCATTTT.